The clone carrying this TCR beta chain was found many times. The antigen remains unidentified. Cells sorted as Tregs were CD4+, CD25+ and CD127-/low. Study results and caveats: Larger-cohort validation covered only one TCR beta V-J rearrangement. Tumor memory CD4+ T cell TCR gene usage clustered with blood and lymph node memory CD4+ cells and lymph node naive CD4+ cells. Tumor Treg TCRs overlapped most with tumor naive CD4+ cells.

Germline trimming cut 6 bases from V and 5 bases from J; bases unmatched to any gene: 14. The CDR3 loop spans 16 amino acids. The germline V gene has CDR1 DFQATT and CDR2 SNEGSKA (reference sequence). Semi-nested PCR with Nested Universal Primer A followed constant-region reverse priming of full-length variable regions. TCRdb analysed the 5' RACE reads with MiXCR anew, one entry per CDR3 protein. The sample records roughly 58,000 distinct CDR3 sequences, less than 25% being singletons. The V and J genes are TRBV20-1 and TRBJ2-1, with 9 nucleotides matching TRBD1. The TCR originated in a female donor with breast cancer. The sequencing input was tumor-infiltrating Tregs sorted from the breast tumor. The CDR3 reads CSARTGAGTGNNEQFF. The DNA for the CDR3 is TGCAGTGCAAGGACAGGGGCGGGGACTGGTAACAATGAGCAGTTCTTC.